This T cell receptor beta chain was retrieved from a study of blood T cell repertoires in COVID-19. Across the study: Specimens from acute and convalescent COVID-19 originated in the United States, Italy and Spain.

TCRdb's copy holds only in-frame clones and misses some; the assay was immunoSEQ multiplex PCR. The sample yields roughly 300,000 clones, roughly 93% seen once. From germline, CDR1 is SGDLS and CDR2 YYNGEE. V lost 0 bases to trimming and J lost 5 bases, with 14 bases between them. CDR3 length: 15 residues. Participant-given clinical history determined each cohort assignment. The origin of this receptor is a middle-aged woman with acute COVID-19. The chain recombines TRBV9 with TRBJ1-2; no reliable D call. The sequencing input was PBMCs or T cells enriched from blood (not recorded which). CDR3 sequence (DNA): TGTGCCAGCAGCGTAGATGTAGACTGGACTTATGGCTACACCTTC. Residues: CASSVDVDWTYGYTF.